One T cell receptor beta chain is described in this entry. Antigen specificity is unknown. The CDR3 extends over 11 amino acids. J was trimmed by 4 bases and V by 10 bases; bases with no gene match: 3. The library was made from cDNA and included unique molecular identifiers. Starting from roughly 1.1 to 9.2 million T cells, the study yielded 500,000 or so cDNA molecules. TCRdb independently ran MiXCR on the PCR reads; one entry per CDR3 protein. The sample carries fewer than 900,000 distinct CDR3 sequences, about half recorded once. This sample was included in a study of post-analysis software for immune sequencing data. Whole-study context: Disease trajectories encompassed relapsing-remitting, secondary progressive and progressive-relapsing multiple sclerosis.

Overall study findings and caveats: Elevated frequency relative to controls characterized four or five TRBV segments in patients, TRBV5-6, TRBV5-1 and TRBV20-1 among them.

The sequence was collected from a girl aged 5-17 years with multiple sclerosis. The sample taken for sequencing was blood. The chain couples TRBV12-3 or TRBV12-4 to TRBJ1-1; 7 bases are shared with TRBD1. The DNA of the CDR3 is TGTGCCATCAGGGGGAGCACTGAAGCTTTCTTT. Its translation: CAIRGSTEAFF.